These 11 T cell receptor beta chains were sequenced from one sample in a study of CD8 T cells in ankylosing spondylitis listed by TCRdb under 2017. The research as a whole found: Blood from ankylosing spondylitis patients appeared to be characterized by a TCR beta motif composed of about 8 highly homologous amino acid variants.

The library was prepared using 5' RACE. TCRdb shows the sequencer as Illumina HiSeq 2500. The public sequencing data were trimmed at Q25 with fastp and processed into clonotypes with MiXCR by TCRdb, which kept only in-frame beta chains. Under each unique CDR3 protein, matching rows form one entry showing the most common genes and DNA. This sample gives about 450,000 distinct CDR3 sequences in total; roughly 25% of them show up just once. Together, the top ten hold 0.89% of the sample. Antigens of these TCRs are unknown. The specimen sequenced was blood, either unsorted or a sorted T cell fraction (not recorded which). These receptors were obtained from a male donor with ankylosing spondylitis.

This chain joins TRBV24-1 and TRBJ2-3, with D tentatively TRBD2 (6 bases). With 3 bases removed from V and 4 bases from J, the gap between germline ends came to 13 bases. The CDR3 contains 15 residues. CDR1 and CDR2 (germline): KGHDR, SFDVKD. The CDR3 sequence is CATSDPGRRADTQYF. DNA of the CDR3: TGTGCCACCAGTGATCCTGGACGGAGGGCAGATACGCAGTATTTT.

This clonotype was observed a handful of times. This chain joins TRBV10-3 and TRBJ1-1, with 7 positions matching TRBD1. The CDR3 consists of 14 residues. V dropped 6 bases and J dropped 1; count of bases not matched to a gene: 5. Germline CDR1 reads ENHRY; CDR2 reads SYGVKD. In DNA, the CDR3 is TGTGCCATCAGGGAGGACAGGACGAACACTGAAGCTTTCTTT. This encodes CAIREDRTNTEAFF.

This clonotype came up a few times. This sequence joins TRBV7-2 and TRBJ2-1; 7 bases map to TRBD2. Germline values: CDR1 SGHTA, CDR2 FQGNSA. The CDR3 contains 15 residues. The ends lost 1 base at V and 7 bases at J; junction bases unmatched: 7. In DNA form, the CDR3 reads TGTGCCAGCAGCTTAGTCGGGCCGGGAGGAAATGAGCAGTTCTTC. Amino acid sequence: CASSLVGPGGNEQFF.

This clonotype was seen a handful of times. This sequence joins TRBV24-1 and TRBJ1-2; 7 bases line up with TRBD1. Germline V gene lookup returns CDR1 KGHDR and CDR2 SFDVKD. With 4 bases clipped from V and 4 bases from J, the junction kept 11 bases outside the gene matches. The CDR3 loop spans 16 amino acids. CDR3 sequence (DNA): TGTGCCACCAGTGAACAACGACAGGGCGGAGGCTATGGCTACACCTTC. It yields the protein CATSEQRQGGGYGYTF.

The gene calls are TRBV19 and TRBJ2-1, with 9 positions matching TRBD2. J was trimmed by 8 bases and V by 3 bases; bases with no gene match: 8. The CDR3 contains 15 residues. The germline gives CDR1 LNHDA, CDR2 SQIVND (reference sequence). CDR3 protein: CASSIIAGDGYEQFF. CDR3 in DNA: TGTGCCAGTAGTATCATAGCGGGAGATGGGTATGAGCAGTTCTTC.

The J gene is TRBJ2-1, the V gene TRBV5-1, with 13 bases that match TRBD2. The ends lost 4 bases at V and 2 bases at J; junction bases unmatched: 12. The germline CDR1 and CDR2 sequences are SGHRS and YFSETQ. The CDR3 has 19 residues. The CDR3 region has the DNA TGCGCCAGCAGCCCCCGACTAGCGGGAGGCCTCGGAGCCTACAATGAGCAGTTCTTC. Protein sequence: CASSPRLAGGLGAYNEQFF.

There are a few counts of this clonotype. The DNA of the CDR3 is TGTGCCAGCAGCTTTGGGCAGTACTATAGCAATCAGCCCCAGCATTTT. This gives the protein CASSFGQYYSNQPQHF. The genes are TRBV11-2 and TRBJ1-5; D is unclear. Trimming removed 3 bases at V and 0 bases at J, with 12 bases between. The CDR3 has 16 residues. Germline CDR1 is SGHAT and CDR2 is FQNNGV.

This clonotype was observed a handful of times. The chain joins TRBV15 to TRBJ2-1, with 8 bases fitting TRBD2. Germline lookup yields CDR1 LNHNV and CDR2 YYDKDF (reference sequence). V lost 5 bases to trimming and J lost 5 bases; unmatched junction nucleotides: 11. The CDR3 is made up of 16 amino acids. The CDR3 DNA is TGTGCCACCAGCTATTACCGCAGCGGGAGTGACAATGAGCAGTTCTTC. This encodes CATSYYRSGSDNEQFF. The variable domain in full, completed from reference TRBV15 and TRBJ2-1, reads DAMVIQNPRYQVTQFGKPVTLSCSQTLNHNVMYWYQQKSSQAPKLLFHYYDKDFNNEADTPDNFQSRRPNTSFCFLDIRSPGLGDTAMYLCATSYYRSGSDNEQFFGPGTRLTVL.

This clonotype has a single count. This chain links TRBV25-1 with TRBJ1-4; 8 positions agree with TRBD1. Losses at the gene ends were 2 bases for V and 3 bases for J; bases not matched to a gene: 2. This CDR3 region has 15 residues. Germline CDR1 and CDR2: MGHDK and SYGVNS. The CDR3: CASSEGGQANEKLFF. Written as DNA, the CDR3 is TGTGCCAGCAGTGAAGGGGGACAGGCTAATGAAAAACTGTTTTTT.

The chain is built from TRBV20-1 and TRBJ1-2, with TRBD1 identical over 11 bases. CDR3 size: 13 residues. CDR1 and CDR2 from the germline V gene are DFQATT and SNEGSKA (reference sequence). J lost 11 bases, V lost 6 bases, and 11 bases had no gene match. The CDR3 DNA is TGCAGTGCCTCCTTAGGACAGGGGGCGGTTTACACCTTC. Translation: CSASLGQGAVYTF.

The J gene is TRBJ1-1, the V gene TRBV29-1; D is ambiguous. The length of the CDR3 is 13 residues. Deletions cut 3 bases from V and 8 bases from J, with 16 bases between. In germline, CDR1 is SQVTM, CDR2 ANQGSEA. The CDR3 DNA is TGCAGCGTTGATAACCGCCCGCTTGAGGAAGCTTTCTTT. Protein product: CSVDNRPLEEAFF.